The 19 T cell receptor beta chains below come from one sample, sequenced in a study of CD8 T cells in Susac syndrome. The authors reverse transcribed about 0.5 to 1 ug RNA with random hexamers. TCRdb reanalysed the immunoSEQ multiplex PCR reads using MiXCR and keeps one entry per CDR3 protein. The table records approximately 230,000 distinct CDR3 sequences, approximately 92% of them present only once. Source material: CD4+ T cells from PBMCs. The receptor set was obtained from a human donor with multiple sclerosis.

This clonotype appeared a single time. The chain has TRBV3-1 and TRBJ2-2, with TRBD1 identical over 10 bases. This CDR3 region has 15 residues. Per the germline V gene, CDR1 is LGHDT and CDR2 is YNNKEL (reference sequence). V was pared by 4 bases and J by 6 bases, with 5 bases of the junction left unmatched. The CDR3 loop reads CASSLRDRGPGELFF. For the CDR3, the DNA is TGTGCCAGCAGCCTCCGGGACAGGGGACCCGGGGAGCTGTTTTTT.

The chain links TRBV9 to TRBJ2-1; 10 nucleotides match TRBD2. The CDR3 spans 16 residues. Germline lookup yields CDR1 SGDLS and CDR2 YYNGEE. V lost 2 bases, J lost 10 bases, and 12 bases stayed unmatched. The CDR3 nucleotides are TGTGCCAGCAGCGTGGGGGGGGCTAGCGGGAGAGGGGAGCAGTTCTTC. Its translation is CASSVGGASGRGEQFF. The full variable domain, rest sourced from reference TRBV9 and TRBJ2-1, is DSGVTQTPKHLITATGQRVTLRCSPRSGDLSVYWYQQSLDQGLQFLIQYYNGEERAKGNILERFSAQQFPDLHSELNLSSLELGDSALYFCASSVGGASGRGEQFFGPGTRLTVL.

V gene TRBV7-2 combines with J gene TRBJ1-1, with TRBD1 as a possible D gene (5 bases). The CDR3 is 13 residues long. The V gene lost 1 base and the J gene lost 6 bases, with 9 bases spanning the gap. Germline V gene lookup returns CDR1 SGHTA and CDR2 FQGNSA. The CDR3 reads CASSLVGEAEAFF. CDR3 nucleotides: TGTGCCAGCAGCTTAGTAGGGGAGGCTGAAGCTTTCTTT.

The J gene is TRBJ2-5, the V gene TRBV12-3 or TRBV12-4, with 10 bases aligning to TRBD1. J was trimmed by 5 bases and V by 4 bases; bases with no gene match: 4. CDR3 length: 14 residues. CDR3 in DNA: TGTGCCAGCAGTTCCTCGGGACAGGGGGAGACCCAGTACTTC. Translation: CASSSSGQGETQYF.

The gene calls are TRBV9 and TRBJ2-2; D gene unclear. The CDR3 contains 15 residues. Trimming removed 0 bases from V and 6 bases from J, with 12 bases in between. Germline CDR1 and CDR2: SGDLS and YYNGEE. CDR3 sequence reads: CASSVENPRPGELFF. The CDR3 nucleotides are TGTGCCAGCAGCGTAGAGAACCCTCGGCCCGGGGAGCTGTTTTTT.

V gene TRBV18 combines with J gene TRBJ1-1; 7 positions match TRBD1. Germline-derived CDR1 and CDR2 are KGHSH and LQKENI. J was trimmed by 1 base and V by 3 bases; bases with no gene match: 8. This CDR3 region has 16 residues. CDR3 protein: CASSPAKDRPNTEAFF. The CDR3 nucleotides are TGTGCCAGCTCACCCGCAAAGGACAGGCCGAACACTGAAGCTTTCTTT. The full variable domain, its missing parts supplied by reference TRBV18 and TRBJ1-1, is NAGVMQNPRHLVRRRGQEARLRCSPMKGHSHVYWYRQLPEEGLKFMVYLQKENIIDESGMPKERFSAEFPKEGPSILRIQQVVRGDSAAYFCASSPAKDRPNTEAFFGQGTRLTVV.

The rearrangement uses TRBV7-9 and TRBJ1-2; 7 nucleotides match TRBD1. Unmatched junction bases numbered 7, after V lost 1 base and J lost 5 bases. There are 15 residues in the CDR3. Per germline, CDR1 SEHNR and CDR2 FQNEAQ (reference sequence). CDR3 amino acids: CASSLGGGDLYGYTF. DNA of the CDR3: TGTGCCAGCAGCTTAGGAGGGGGCGATTTGTATGGCTACACCTTC. Full variable domain (missing parts from reference TRBV7-9 and TRBJ1-2): DTGVSQNPRHKITKRGQNVTFRCDPISEHNRLYWYRQTLGQGPEFLTYFQNEAQLEKSRLLSDRFSAERPKGSFSTLEIQRTEQGDSAMYLCASSLGGGDLYGYTFGSGTRLTVV.

This rearrangement joins TRBV12-3 or TRBV12-4 to TRBJ1-1, with D unresolved. This CDR3 is 12 amino acids long. V lost 6 bases and J 10 bases, leaving 15 bases between the germline ends. The CDR3 reads CASSLIGQLAFF. The CDR3 DNA follows: TGTGCCAGCAGCCTCATTGGGCAATTAGCTTTCTTT.

This clonotype was recorded once. The rearrangement links TRBV20-1 to TRBJ1-1; no firm D call. CDR3 length equals 14 residues. Per the germline V gene, CDR1 is DFQATT and CDR2 is SNEGSKA (reference sequence). Trimming took 3 bases from V and 0 from J, leaving 11 bases between them. The CDR3 DNA follows: TGCAGTGCTAGCGGGGAACCGCTGAACACTGAAGCTTTCTTT. It encodes CSASGEPLNTEAFF.

This chain connects TRBV29-1 to TRBJ2-1; D unresolved. Germline V gene data show CDR1 as SQVTM and CDR2 as ANQGSEA. The CDR3 sequence is 16 residues long. V lost 0 bases to trimming and J lost 6 bases, with 18 bases between them. In DNA, the CDR3 is TGCAGCGTTGAAGAATTTGAAGGAATCCGATCCAATGAGCAGTTCTTC. The encoded protein is CSVEEFEGIRSNEQFF.

J is TRBJ1-1 and V is TRBV3-1, with D unresolved. The CDR3 length is 13 residues. Germline assignment: CDR1 LGHDT and CDR2 YNNKEL (reference sequence). The V and J ends lost 7 bases and 4 bases respectively, with 13 bases between them. As DNA, the CDR3 is TGTGCCAGCAACCTGCTAGGAGGCACTGAAGCTTTCTTT. It yields the protein CASNLLGGTEAFF.

The chain combines TRBV9 with TRBJ2-3; TRBD2 agrees at 8 bases. Trimming cost V 3 bases and J 4 bases; bases outside gene matches: 7. Germline V gene lookup returns CDR1 SGDLS and CDR2 YYNGEE. CDR3 length: 15 amino acids. CDR3 sequence (DNA): TGTGCCAGCAGCGGTCGGGGGGGCGGAGCAGATACGCAGTATTTT. Encoded protein: CASSGRGGGADTQYF.

The chain uses TRBV6-2 or TRBV6-3 and TRBJ1-6, with D tentatively TRBD1 (5 bases). Trimming shortened V by 5 bases and J by 8 bases, and 16 bases separated the two germline ends. This CDR3 is 15 amino acids long. CDR1 and CDR2 (germline): MNHEY, SVGEGT. The CDR3 here is CASSADRPHDSPLHF. DNA of the CDR3: TGTGCCAGCAGTGCCGACAGACCCCACGATTCACCCCTCCACTTT.

The rearrangement links TRBV12-3 or TRBV12-4 to TRBJ1-1; D remains ambiguous. The CDR3 spans 16 residues. V was cut by 6 bases and J by 5 bases, with 22 bases left in between. CDR3 bases: TGTGCCAGCAGAGGAATTAGGGCAGTGGGAAAAACTGAAGCTTTCTTT. Translation: CASRGIRAVGKTEAFF.

This rearrangement joins TRBV11-2 to TRBJ2-7; D is perhaps TRBD2 (7 bases). Trimming took 2 bases from V and 1 from J, leaving 12 bases between them. The length of the CDR3 is 15 residues. Germline CDR1 SGHAT, CDR2 FQNNGV. CDR3 nucleotide sequence: TGTGCCAGCAGCTTACGGGGGGCCCTTTCCTACGAGCAGTACTTC. Translation gives CASSLRGALSYEQYF.

This chain connects TRBV5-1 to TRBJ1-1, with no clear D. The V gene lost 4 bases and the J gene lost 0 bases, with 16 bases spanning the gap. The CDR3 has 16 amino acids. Germline-derived CDR1 and CDR2 are SGHRS and YFSETQ. CDR3 amino acids: CASSRGLGVVNTEAFF. The CDR3 DNA reads TGCGCCAGCAGCCGCGGCCTTGGCGTAGTGAACACTGAAGCTTTCTTT.

This clonotype occurred a few times. J is TRBJ2-2 and V is TRBV7-2; 8 bases are a match to TRBD2. V shed 2 bases, J shed 2 bases, and the junction held 1 base outside the gene matches. There are 15 residues in the CDR3. Germline CDR1 reads SGHTA; CDR2 reads FQGNSA. The CDR3 DNA sequence: TGTGCCAGCAGCTTAACTAGCGGTAACACCGGGGAGCTGTTTTTT. Translation: CASSLTSGNTGELFF.

This rearrangement joins TRBV29-1 to TRBJ2-1; D is undetermined. V was shortened by 1 base and J by 8 bases, with 6 bases between the two germline ends. This CDR3 is built from 11 residues. Germline loops: CDR1 SQVTM, CDR2 ANQGSEA. The CDR3 DNA reads as TGCAGCGTTGAAGCGGCGGATGAGCAGTTCTTC. Protein: CSVEAADEQFF.

This sequence joins TRBV2 and TRBJ2-3, with D tentatively TRBD2 (6 bases). CDR1 is SNHLY and CDR2 is FYNNEI in the germline V gene. This CDR3 contains 16 residues. Trimming took 3 bases from V and 0 from J, leaving 13 bases between them. CDR3 loop: CASSDPQRASTDTQYF. In nucleotides, the CDR3 is TGTGCCAGCAGTGACCCCCAGCGGGCTAGCACAGATACGCAGTATTTT.